A single sample is the source of the 19 T cell receptor beta chains below, sequenced in a study of cytomegalovirus exposure and HLA in healthy donors. PCR amplification relied on 60 Vbeta primers (plus 13 Jbeta primers). Sequencing used immunoSEQ multiplex PCR; TCRdb keeps in-frame clones, though not all of them. The table records 160,000 or so clones, nearly 80% of them present only once. Specimen: PBMCs. Receptors originate from a man aged 18 to 30 in good health and CMV-seropositive.

V and J are TRBV10-3 and TRBJ2-7, with D maybe TRBD2 (6 bases). The V end lost 2 bases, the J end lost 2 bases, and 16 bases lay between the germline ends. This CDR3 region has 16 residues. Germline CDR1 reads ENHRY; CDR2 reads SYGVKD. CDR3 DNA sequence: TGTGCCATCAGTGAGGGTTTCGGGGACTTAGCCTACGAGCAGTACTTC. It specifies CAISEGFGDLAYEQYF.

This clone was seen a single time. This chain connects TRBV29-1 to TRBJ2-1, with D tentatively TRBD2 (5 bases). This CDR3 comprises 15 residues. Germline V gene data show CDR1 as SQVTM and CDR2 as ANQGSEA. Trimming cost V 6 bases and J 9 bases, with 24 bases left between them. CDR3 in DNA: TGCAGCGTCGCTTTTGAGGGATTTGATGGGTCTGAGCAGTTCTTC. Translating it yields CSVAFEGFDGSEQFF.

The chain uses TRBV7-9 and TRBJ2-7; 7 bases are shared with TRBD1. The CDR3 spans 14 residues. Germline V lookup: CDR1 SEHNR, CDR2 FQNEAQ (reference sequence). V lost 5 bases to trimming and J lost 5 bases; unmatched junction nucleotides: 9. As DNA, the CDR3 is TGTGCCAGCAGCAAACAGGGGCCTCGGGACGAGCAGTACTTC. Residues: CASSKQGPRDEQYF.

This chain joins TRBV21-1 and TRBJ2-7; TRBD1 is the table's D call, not checked against the DNA. TRBV21-1 is given as a pseudogene. The CDR3 length is 15 residues. The CDR3 here is CASILIRDRDYEQYF. The CDR3 DNA reads as TGTGCCAGCATCCTGATCCGGGACAGGGACTACGAGCAGTACTTC.

The gene calls are TRBV5-1 and TRBJ2-3, with TRBD2 matching over 10 bases. Trimming cost V 0 bases and J 4 bases; bases outside gene matches: 2. The CDR3 is 15 residues long. From germline, CDR1 is SGHRS and CDR2 YFSETQ. The chain's CDR3 is CASSLEGLAPDTQYF. DNA for the CDR3: TGCGCCAGCAGCTTGGAGGGACTAGCGCCAGATACGCAGTATTTT.

This rearrangement joins TRBV4-1 to TRBJ1-5; no firm D call. Trimming removed 5 bases from V and 7 bases from J, with 18 bases in between. The CDR3 spans 15 residues. Germline V gene sequence: CDR1 MGHRA, CDR2 YSYEKL. In DNA form, the CDR3 reads TGCGCCAGCAGCAACCGGGTCGCCCCCAGCCAGCCCCAGCATTTT. Translating it yields CASSNRVAPSQPQHF.

Worth noting for this clone: One end of the junction fails to match germline, which may point to a read error. The DNA of the CDR3 is TGTTCCAGCAGCTTTTATATCATCCGGACTAGCACAGATACGCAGTATTTT. Translation gives CSSSFYIIRTSTDTQYF. The chain recombines TRBV7-9 with TRBJ2-3, with a possible D match to TRBD2 (5 bases). The CDR3 has 17 residues. From germline, CDR1 is SEHNR and CDR2 FQNEAQ (reference sequence).

The chain couples TRBV19 to TRBJ1-5; tentatively, D is TRBD1 (5 bases). V was cut by 1 base and J by 1 base, with 11 bases left in between. This CDR3 has 16 residues. Germline lookup yields CDR1 LNHDA and CDR2 SQIVND (reference sequence). The CDR3 loop reads CASSIAAGFSNQPQHF. In DNA, the CDR3 is TGTGCCAGTAGTATAGCGGCAGGGTTCAGCAATCAGCCCCAGCATTTT.

This clone was seen once. In nucleotides, the CDR3 is TGTGCCAGCAGCTTGGGCCGGGAGCCAAGTAATTCACCCCTCCACTTT. This encodes CASSLGREPSNSPLHF. The J gene is TRBJ1-6, the V gene TRBV5-4, with D hard to call. The length of the CDR3 is 16 residues. Trimming left V 0 bases short and J 6 bases short, with 13 bases between. The germline gives CDR1 SGHNT, CDR2 YYREEE (reference sequence).

The V and J genes are TRBV30 and TRBJ2-2; no clear D. V was clipped by 4 bases and J by 7 bases, with 7 bases between them. Germline V gene lookup returns CDR1 GTSNPN and CDR2 SVGIG (reference sequence). This CDR3 is 11 amino acids long. Written as DNA, the CDR3 is TGTGCCTGGAACCTAGGCGGGGAGCTGTTTTTT. It specifies CAWNLGGELFF.

The J gene is TRBJ2-2, the V gene TRBV19; 13 bases line up with TRBD2. CDR1 is LNHDA and CDR2 is SQIVND in the germline V gene (reference sequence). The CDR3 is 18 residues long. J lost 4 bases, V lost 4 bases, and 9 bases had no gene match. DNA for the CDR3: TGTGCCAGTAGTAAAATACGGGGACTAGCGGGACGCACCGGGGAGCTGTTTTTT. Residues: CASSKIRGLAGRTGELFF.

In this sample, this clone turned up a few times. The gene calls are TRBV18 and TRBJ2-6; D is uncertain. Looked up from germline, CDR1 is KGHSH and CDR2 is LQKENI. Trimming shortened V by 1 base and J by 0 bases, and 4 bases separated the two germline ends. The CDR3 loop spans 15 amino acids. CDR3 sequence (DNA): TGTGCCAGCTCACCACTCAGCTCTGGGGCCAACGTCCTGACTTTC. It codes for CASSPLSSGANVLTF.

Notes on this clone: Other DNA sequences in this sample translate to the same CDR3. The chain couples TRBV7-6 to TRBJ1-3, with D possibly being TRBD1 (6 bases). This CDR3 contains 15 residues. Per the germline V gene, CDR1 is SGHVS and CDR2 is FNYEAQ. Trimming stripped 1 base from V and 2 bases from J, with 9 bases between. The CDR3 DNA is TGTGCCAGCAGCTTAGACCACAGGGCTGGAAACACCATATATTTT. It yields the protein CASSLDHRAGNTIYF.

The chain is built from TRBV5-1 and TRBJ1-2; TRBD1 matches 12 bases. Per the germline V gene, CDR1 is SGHRS and CDR2 is YFSETQ. This CDR3 comprises 14 residues. V trimming: 0 bases; J trimming: 6 bases; junction bases outside the gene matches: 0. CDR3 in DNA: TGCGCCAGCAGCTTGGGGGACAGGGGGCATGGCTACACCTTC. This gives the protein CASSLGDRGHGYTF.

The rearrangement uses TRBV7-2 and TRBJ1-1; 8 bases fit TRBD1. This CDR3 contains 15 residues. Germline assignment: CDR1 SGHTA and CDR2 FQGNSA. The J segment lost 4 bases and the V segment lost 2 bases, leaving 6 bases of the junction unmatched. Here the CDR3 reads CASSLIAQGGTEAFF. The CDR3, as DNA: TGTGCCAGCAGCTTAATCGCACAGGGGGGCACTGAAGCTTTCTTT.

This clone was observed a few times. CDR3 protein: CASSLGQGVYGYTF. The CDR3 DNA is TGTGCCAGCAGCTTGGGACAGGGGGTCTATGGCTACACCTTC. The J gene is TRBJ1-2, the V gene TRBV5-4; 9 bases are shared with TRBD1. Germline V CDR1 and CDR2: SGHNT, YYREEE (reference sequence). V shed 0 bases and J 4 bases; nucleotides not matched to a gene: 1. The CDR3 is 14 residues long.

The chain recombines TRBV15 with TRBJ1-5, with 10 bases matching TRBD1. This CDR3 spans 17 amino acids. J lost 6 bases, V lost 3 bases, and 11 bases had no gene match. Germline CDR1 LNHNV, CDR2 YYDKDF (reference sequence). CDR3 in DNA: TGTGCCACCAGCAGTCCCCAGACAGGGGGCATCAGTCAGCCCCAGCATTTT. It specifies CATSSPQTGGISQPQHF.

The V and J genes are TRBV19 and TRBJ1-5; D uncertain. Trimming pared 2 bases from V and 4 bases from J, leaving 15 bases between. Germline CDR1 and CDR2: LNHDA and SQIVND (reference sequence). CDR3 size: 16 residues. For the CDR3, the DNA is TGTGCCAGTAGTATACTTCTTGGACTACTAAATCAGCCCCAGCATTTT. It is translated as CASSILLGLLNQPQHF. Filled out from reference TRBV19 and TRBJ1-5, the complete variable domain reads DGGITQSPKYLFRKEGQNVTLSCEQNLNHDAMYWYRQDPGQGLRLIYYSQIVNDFQKGDIAEGYSVSREKKESFPLTVTSAQKNPTAFYLCASSILLGLLNQPQHFGDGTRLSIL.

The chain recombines TRBV27 with TRBJ1-5; D is undetermined. Trimming took 2 bases from V and 5 from J, leaving 7 bases between them. This CDR3 region has 13 residues. Per germline, CDR1 MNHEY and CDR2 SMNVEV (reference sequence). The CDR3 sequence is CASSLNSYQPQHF. In DNA, the CDR3 is TGTGCCAGCAGTTTAAACTCCTATCAGCCCCAGCATTTT.